In its sample, the clone carrying this T cell receptor (beta chain) was seen a few times. What it binds is not known. The data originate from a study of T cells in Graves' hyperthyroidism and ophthalmopathy. Study details: Upon initial diagnosis and before any treatment, peripheral blood was collected.

With 3 bases clipped from V and 10 bases from J, the junction kept 16 bases outside the gene matches. Germline CDR1 reads MGHRA; CDR2 reads YSYEKL. The CDR3 covers 16 residues. TCR beta CDR3 regions were amplified from RNA transcripts. Using the HTBI primer set, a first-round RT-PCR was run on the TCR CDR3. TCRdb re-called the multiplex PCR reads with MiXCR, one entry per CDR3 protein. This sample yields more than 350,000 distinct CDR3 sequences, of which around 13% are seen a single time; around a fifth belongs to the top ten. Out of approximately 10 ml of fresh peripheral blood came the PBMCs. Study results and limitations: Blood held most thyroid clonotypes expanded above 0.001 frequency.

The rearrangement links TRBV4-1 to TRBJ2-3; 7 bases are shared with TRBD1. The origin of this receptor is a woman aged 25 to 45 with Graves' ophthalmopathy. Input material: blood. Here the CDR3 reads CASSHGDSFTPKPQYF. Here the CDR3 DNA reads TGCGCCAGCAGCCATGGGGACAGCTTTACCCCTAAACCGCAGTATTTT.